This T cell receptor (beta chain) was retrieved from a study of blood T cell repertoires in COVID-19. Germline assignment: CDR1 KGHSH and CDR2 LQKENI. V dropped 1 base and J dropped 6; count of bases not matched to a gene: 17. The CDR3 is 19 amino acids. The Seattle patients joined while their infection was active and were tracked longitudinally afterward. Here immunoSEQ multiplex PCR was the method, and the copy in TCRdb shows in-frame clones only, minus some. The repertoire consists of about 300,000 clones, with 80% to 90% occurring once and the leading ten covering roughly 6%. This chain joins TRBV18 and TRBJ2-7; 11 bases align to TRBD2. The clonotype was recovered from a woman between 45 and 65 years old with COVID-19, enrolled during active disease. Sequenced material: peripheral blood. CDR3 coding DNA: TGTGCCAGCTCACCACTCTCTATCGCTAGCGGGAGGCAAGGCGGCGAGCAGTACTTC. Protein sequence: CASSPLSIASGRQGGEQYF.